A single sample is the source of the 25 T cell receptor beta chains below, sequenced in a study of blood T cell repertoires in COVID-19. The data were produced by immunoSEQ multiplex PCR, yet TCRdb's version contains in-frame clones alone and is incomplete. The sample contains 200,000 to 250,000 clones, about 79% of which appear only once. The material sequenced was PBMCs or T cells enriched from blood (not recorded which). Source of these receptors: a woman aged 60-75 years who had recovered from COVID-19.

The chain is built from TRBV6-6 and TRBJ2-1, with 10 nucleotides matching TRBD2. Germline V gene sequence: CDR1 MNHNY, CDR2 SVGAGI (reference sequence). V lost 5 bases, J lost 2 bases, and 21 bases stayed unmatched. The CDR3 sequence is 21 residues long. Here the CDR3 DNA reads TGTGCCAGCAGTCCTCGTTTCGCGAGCGGGAGGGCGGCGAGAACCTACAATGAGCAGTTCTTC. It translates to CASSPRFASGRAARTYNEQFF.

The genes are TRBV19 and TRBJ1-1, with D unresolved. This CDR3 spans 12 amino acids. The V gene lost 4 bases and the J gene lost 11 bases, with 14 bases spanning the gap. Germline lookup yields CDR1 LNHDA and CDR2 SQIVND (reference sequence). CDR3 nucleotides: TGTGCCAGTAGTAATCGGCGGGAAGCTGCTTTCTTT. Encoded protein: CASSNRREAAFF.

The chain employs TRBV11-3 and TRBJ2-1; D ambiguous. CDR3 length: 14 amino acids. V dropped 1 base and J dropped 5 bases, with 9 bases sitting between them. CDR1 is SGHNT, CDR2 YENEEA, per germline. The CDR3 reads CASSLGAVDNEQFF. The CDR3 nucleotides are TGTGCCAGCAGCTTAGGGGCAGTGGACAATGAGCAGTTCTTC.

This chain uses TRBV12-3 or TRBV12-4 with TRBJ1-1; TRBD1 matches 7 bases. V lost 2 bases, J lost 5 bases, and 2 bases stayed unmatched. The CDR3 spans 13 residues. Written as DNA, the CDR3 is TGTGCCAGCAGTTTATTCAGGGGGACTGAAGCTTTCTTT. This gives the protein CASSLFRGTEAFF.

The chain recombines TRBV6-2 or TRBV6-3 with TRBJ2-7, with TRBD1 matching over 7 bases. After removal of 4 bases from V and 9 bases from J, the junction contained 15 bases not matched to a gene. CDR1 MNHEY and CDR2 SVGEGT come from the germline V gene. This CDR3 spans 15 amino acids. CDR3 bases: TGTGCCAGCAGTTCCGGACAGGCCCGCGATGGTAGGCAGTACTTC. This gives the protein CASSSGQARDGRQYF.

The chain links TRBV29-1 to TRBJ1-1; D call uncertain. The CDR3 spans 14 residues. The V end was cut by 7 bases, the J end by 3 bases, with 18 bases between. CDR1 and CDR2 from the germline V gene are SQVTM and ANQGSEA. CDR3 nucleotide sequence: TGCAGCGCAACGACACTTACAGTGGACACTGAAGCTTTCTTT. It codes for CSATTLTVDTEAFF. The whole variable domain, filled in from reference TRBV29-1 and TRBJ1-1, reads SAVISQKPSRDICQRGTSLTIQCQVDSQVTMMFWYRQQPGQSLTLIATANQGSEATYESGFVIDKFPISRPNLTFSTLTVSNMSPEDSSIYLCSATTLTVDTEAFFGQGTRLTVV.

As regards this clone: A junction boundary mismatches the germline segment, possibly from a read error. The chain employs TRBV19 and TRBJ2-7; D is possibly TRBD1 (7 bases). CDR3 length: 14 amino acids. Germline CDR1 is LNHDA and CDR2 is SQIVND (reference sequence). The chain's CDR3 is CAGSRRDSAYEQYF. The DNA of the CDR3 is TGTGCCGGTAGTAGGCGGGACAGCGCCTACGAGCAGTACTTC.

V and J are TRBV19 and TRBJ1-5, with TRBD1 identical over 7 bases. Unmatched junction bases numbered 14, after V lost 5 bases and J lost 7 bases. CDR1 LNHDA and CDR2 SQIVND come from the germline V gene (reference sequence). The CDR3 extends over 16 amino acids. The CDR3 is CASSLAPTGYGQPQHF. CDR3 nucleotides: TGTGCCAGTAGTCTTGCCCCGACAGGGTATGGGCAGCCCCAGCATTTT. The whole variable domain, remainder taken from reference TRBV19 and TRBJ1-5, is DGGITQSPKYLFRKEGQNVTLSCEQNLNHDAMYWYRQDPGQGLRLIYYSQIVNDFQKGDIAEGYSVSREKKESFPLTVTSAQKNPTAFYLCASSLAPTGYGQPQHFGDGTRLSIL.

This chain connects TRBV4-1 to TRBJ1-1; tentative D call: TRBD1 (5 bases). CDR1 and CDR2 (germline): MGHRA, YSYEKL. The CDR3 extends over 14 amino acids. V was cut by 4 bases and J by 5 bases, with 14 bases left in between. CDR3 DNA sequence: TGCGCCAGCAGCCCCGGAAGGGGAGGTACTGAAGCTTTCTTT. This encodes CASSPGRGGTEAFF.

J is TRBJ1-5 and V is TRBV5-1; possible D gene TRBD1, 5 bases. CDR1 and CDR2 (germline): SGHRS, YFSETQ. With 0 bases removed from V and 5 bases from J, the gap between germline ends came to 12 bases. This CDR3 is 15 amino acids long. CDR3 sequence reads: CASSLGGRADQPQHF. The CDR3, as DNA: TGCGCCAGCAGCTTGGGGGGCCGGGCGGATCAGCCCCAGCATTTT.

The CDR3 reads CASSQRTAGANVLTF. CDR3 in DNA: TGTGCCAGCAGCCAGAGGACAGCTGGGGCCAACGTCCTGACTTTC. The chain recombines TRBV7-2 with TRBJ2-6, with a possible D match to TRBD1 (6 bases). Trimming took off 5 bases at V and 2 bases at J, with 10 bases between the two ends. This CDR3 spans 15 amino acids. Germline V lookup: CDR1 SGHTA, CDR2 FQGNSA.

The rearrangement uses TRBV3-1 (or the pseudogene TRBV3-2) and TRBJ2-3, with D uncertain. Per the germline V gene, CDR1 is LGHDT and CDR2 is YNNKEL (reference sequence). Trimming cost V 0 bases and J 0 bases, with 7 bases left between them. CDR3 length equals 15 residues. The CDR3 sequence: CASSQDPPSTDTQYF. CDR3 DNA: TGTGCCAGCAGCCAAGATCCCCCGAGCACAGATACGCAGTATTTT.

This clone has only one observation. The chain employs TRBV6-1 and TRBJ1-1; no clear D. Trimming removed 3 bases at V and 1 base at J, with 6 bases between. The CDR3 totals 13 residues. Per the germline V gene, CDR1 is MNHNS and CDR2 is SASEGT. In DNA, the CDR3 is TGTGCCAGCAGTGAGACTACGAACACTGAAGCTTTCTTT. Residues: CASSETTNTEAFF.

This chain uses TRBV12-3 or TRBV12-4 with TRBJ1-1, with D uncertain. V was shortened by 6 bases and J by 1 base, with 9 bases between the two germline ends. This CDR3 has 13 amino acids. CDR3 sequence: CASSHRENTEAFF. The CDR3 DNA sequence: TGTGCCAGCAGCCACCGGGAGAACACTGAAGCTTTCTTT.

The V call is TRBV7-2, the J call TRBJ2-4; TRBD2 aligns across 10 bases. J lost 4 bases, V lost 3 bases, and 3 bases had no gene match. CDR1 is SGHTA and CDR2 is FQGNSA in the germline V gene. The CDR3 contains 15 residues. The chain's CDR3 is CASSLTSGQKNIQYF. DNA of the CDR3: TGTGCCAGCAGCTTGACTAGCGGGCAGAAAAACATTCAGTACTTC. The whole variable domain, filled in from reference TRBV7-2 and TRBJ2-4, reads GAGVSQSPSNKVTEKGKDVELRCDPISGHTALYWYRQSLGQGLEFLIYFQGNSAPDKSGLPSDRFSAERTGGSVSTLTIQRTQQEDSAVYLCASSLTSGQKNIQYFGAGTRLSVL.

This rearrangement joins TRBV18 to TRBJ2-2; 7 bases line up with TRBD1. The CDR3 spans 16 residues. Trimming removed 6 bases from V and 0 bases from J; junction bases left unmatched: 7. CDR1 and CDR2 from the germline V gene are KGHSH and LQKENI. CDR3 amino acids: CASSPQGQTNTGELFF. The CDR3, as DNA: TGTGCCAGCTCGCCCCAGGGACAGACGAACACCGGGGAGCTGTTTTTT.

The CDR3 is CASSLARTFNTGELFF. CDR3 DNA: TGTGCCAGCAGCTTAGCACGGACTTTCAACACCGGGGAGCTGTTTTTT. The V gene is TRBV11-2, the J gene TRBJ2-2; TRBD2 might be the D (5 bases). V was shortened by 1 base and J by 2 bases, with 11 bases between the two germline ends. This CDR3 is built from 16 residues. Germline CDR1 is SGHAT and CDR2 is FQNNGV. Filled out from reference TRBV11-2 and TRBJ2-2, the complete variable domain reads EAGVAQSPRYKIIEKRQSVAFWCNPISGHATLYWYQQILGQGPKLLIQFQNNGVVDDSQLPKDRFSAERLKGVDSTLKIQPAKLEDSAVYLCASSLARTFNTGELFFGEGSRLTVL.

The table lists this clone with a count of one. The chain links TRBV27 to TRBJ2-5; D may be TRBD1 (6 bases). The CDR3 runs 13 residues. The germline V gene has CDR1 MNHEY and CDR2 SMNVEV (reference sequence). Trimming stripped 5 bases from V and 4 bases from J, with 11 bases between. CDR3 residues: CASSRPGAETQYF. The DNA of the CDR3 is TGTGCCAGCAGTCGCCCAGGGGCAGAGACCCAGTACTTC.

The V and J genes are TRBV25-1 and TRBJ2-2, with 8 bases lining up with TRBD2. V trimming: 5 bases; J trimming: 7 bases; junction bases outside the gene matches: 18. In germline, CDR1 is MGHDK, CDR2 SYGVNS. This CDR3 region has 18 residues. The CDR3 nucleotides are TGTGCCAGCAGTAAGAGTGGGGCCGGGAGGGCCATCGTCGGGGAGCTGTTTTTT. Its translation: CASSKSGAGRAIVGELFF.

The chain joins TRBV7-6 to TRBJ2-5; 8 bases map to TRBD1. The CDR3 covers 17 residues. The trim removed 0 bases at V and 2 bases at J, leaving 8 bases unmatched. CDR1 SGHVS and CDR2 FNYEAQ come from the germline V gene. CDR3 protein: CASSLAHRGAEQETQYF. DNA for the CDR3: TGTGCCAGCAGCTTAGCGCACAGGGGGGCGGAACAAGAGACCCAGTACTTC.

The chain recombines TRBV11-3 with TRBJ2-5, with D possibly matching TRBD2 (5 bases). Trimming took off 3 bases at V and 5 bases at J, with 10 bases between the two ends. Germline V gene lookup returns CDR1 SGHNT and CDR2 YENEEA. This CDR3 spans 13 amino acids. CDR3 in amino acids: CASSLSSRETQYF. In nucleotides, the CDR3 is TGTGCCAGCAGCTTGTCTAGCAGGGAGACCCAGTACTTC.

This sequence joins TRBV5-4 and TRBJ2-7; the match to TRBD1 covers 10 bases. After removal of 7 bases from V and 2 bases from J, the junction contained 9 bases not matched to a gene. This CDR3 comprises 15 residues. CDR1 and CDR2 from the germline V gene are SGHNT and YYREEE (reference sequence). CDR3 nucleotide sequence: TGTGCCAGCGGTCAACCGGGACAGGGGCCCTACGAGCAGTACTTC. Amino acids: CASGQPGQGPYEQYF. The complete variable domain, with remaining parts taken from reference TRBV5-4 and TRBJ2-7, reads ETGVTQSPTHLIKTRGQQVTLRCSSQSGHNTVSWYQQALGQGPQFIFQYYREEENGRGNFPPRFSGLQFPNYSSELNVNALELDDSALYLCASGQPGQGPYEQYFGPGTRLTVT.

The chain carries TRBV6-5 and TRBJ1-3; D possibly corresponds to TRBD1 (6 bases). Germline V lookup: CDR1 MNHEY, CDR2 SVGAGI. Trimming took 4 bases from V and 1 from J, leaving 11 bases between them. CDR3 length: 15 amino acids. CDR3 bases: TGTGCCAGCAGTTCGGGACACGGATCTGGAAACACCATATATTTT. Amino acid sequence: CASSSGHGSGNTIYF.

V usage is TRBV6-2 or TRBV6-3 and J usage is TRBJ1-5, with 7 positions matching TRBD1. There are 16 residues in the CDR3. CDR1 is MNHEY and CDR2 is SVGEGT in the germline V gene. V trimming: 5 bases; J trimming: 5 bases; junction bases outside the gene matches: 12. This chain's CDR3 is CASSDRQGRPHQPQHF. CDR3 in DNA: TGTGCCAGCAGTGACAGACAGGGAAGACCCCATCAGCCCCAGCATTTT.

The chain uses TRBV6-5 and TRBJ1-1; D might be TRBD1 (6 bases). Deletions cut 2 bases from V and 7 bases from J, with 11 bases between. The length of the CDR3 is 13 residues. Germline-derived CDR1 and CDR2 are MNHEY and SVGAGI. The chain's CDR3 is CASSYTGLDEAFF. The CDR3 nucleotides are TGTGCCAGCAGTTACACAGGGTTGGATGAAGCTTTCTTT.